This entry lists 24 T cell receptor beta chains sequenced from one sample in a study of control samples from healthy donors and cancer patients. TCRdb's copy holds only in-frame clones and misses some; the assay was immunoSEQ multiplex PCR. The sample lists about 170,000 clones; 85% to 95% were seen once. Sequenced: blood. Receptor source: a woman aged 60-75 years in good health.

The chain combines TRBV7-9 with TRBJ1-1; unclear D gene. CDR1 and CDR2 from the germline V gene are SEHNR and FQNEAQ (reference sequence). CDR3 length: 15 amino acids. Trimming cost V 5 bases and J 1 base, with 14 bases left between them. The CDR3 spells CASSPRGHENTEAFF. The DNA of the CDR3 is TGTGCCAGCAGCCCCCGCGGGCATGAGAACACTGAAGCTTTCTTT.

The CDR3 DNA sequence: TGTGCCAGCAGTTACCTAGGGTCACAGGAAAAACTGTTTTTT. Protein: CASSYLGSQEKLFF. The V gene is TRBV6-5, the J gene TRBJ1-4; D gene ambiguous. Germline CDR1 and CDR2: MNHEY and SVGAGI. The CDR3 sequence is 14 residues long. V shed 2 bases and J shed 8 bases, with 12 bases lying between them.

The chain couples TRBV5-6 to TRBJ1-1; D ambiguous. The CDR3 has 12 amino acids. CDR1 and CDR2 (germline): SGHDT, YYEEEE. V was pared by 0 bases and J by 14 bases, with 14 bases between. The CDR3 coding sequence is TGTGCCAGCAGCTTGGGCGGACGGATTGCATTCTTT. The encoded protein is CASSLGGRIAFF.

The chain carries TRBV6-5 and TRBJ1-5; D gene unclear. This CDR3 has 14 residues. The germline V gene encodes CDR1 MNHEY and CDR2 SVGAGI. The V and J ends lost 3 bases and 3 bases respectively, with 9 bases between them. The CDR3 nucleotides are TGTGCCAGCAGTTATGCCGGGATCAATCAGCCCCAGCATTTT. It yields the protein CASSYAGINQPQHF.

As for this clone: Germline is not matched at one junction end, which may reflect a read error. V gene TRBV20-1 combines with J gene TRBJ1-1, with TRBD1 as a possible D gene (6 bases). CDR3 length equals 11 residues. Germline CDR1 reads DFQATT; CDR2 reads SNEGSKA (reference sequence). CDR3 nucleotides: TGCAGCGCTAGAAGACAGGTCGAAGCTTTCTTT. It codes for CSARRQVEAFF.

This chain links TRBV3-1 (or the pseudogene TRBV3-2) with TRBJ2-2, with 7 bases lining up with TRBD1. The CDR3 loop spans 13 amino acids. Germline CDR1 is LGHDT and CDR2 is YNNKEL (reference sequence). V lost 5 bases, J lost 5 bases, and 2 bases stayed unmatched. The CDR3: CASSVQGTGELFF. CDR3 sequence (DNA): TGTGCCAGCAGCGTACAGGGGACCGGGGAGCTGTTTTTT.

A word on this clone: The same CDR3 also results from other DNA sequences found in this sample. The J gene is TRBJ2-1, the V gene TRBV14; D call uncertain. Between the trimmed V and J ends, which lost 1 base and 6 bases, there was a span of 7 bases. The CDR3 consists of 13 residues. Looked up from germline, CDR1 is SGHDN and CDR2 is FVKESK. Here the CDR3 reads CASSQVLGNEQFF. In DNA form, the CDR3 reads TGTGCCAGCAGCCAAGTGCTAGGCAATGAGCAGTTCTTC.

The V and J genes are TRBV10-3 and TRBJ2-1; D is perhaps TRBD1 (6 bases). Trimming removed 2 bases at V and 2 bases at J, with 13 bases between. This CDR3 contains 16 residues. CDR1 and CDR2 (germline): ENHRY, SYGVKD. This chain's CDR3 is CAISEPPQGTYNEQFF. The CDR3 DNA follows: TGTGCCATCAGTGAGCCCCCACAGGGCACCTACAATGAGCAGTTCTTC.

The V call is TRBV12-3 or TRBV12-4, the J call TRBJ2-3; D is undetermined. V lost 7 bases to trimming and J lost 6 bases, with 11 bases between them. This CDR3 is built from 12 residues. Here the CDR3 DNA reads TGTGCCAGCATCAGACTGGGGGATACGCAGTATTTT. Its translation: CASIRLGDTQYF.

This clone appeared a few times. This chain links TRBV19 with TRBJ1-1; D gene unclear. Per germline, CDR1 LNHDA and CDR2 SQIVND (reference sequence). V lost 4 bases and J 0 bases, leaving 6 bases between the germline ends. The CDR3 spans 13 residues. CDR3 in DNA: TGTGCCAGTAGTACTCAGATGAACACTGAAGCTTTCTTT. Its translation: CASSTQMNTEAFF.

This sequence joins TRBV18 and TRBJ1-4, with D perhaps TRBD1 (5 bases). The V gene's germline CDR1 is KGHSH and CDR2 LQKENI. V was shortened by 1 base and J by 5 bases, with 14 bases between the two germline ends. The CDR3 runs 16 residues. CDR3 coding DNA: TGTGCCAGCTCACCACAAAACAGGCTCGAGAATGAAAAACTGTTTTTT. Translation gives CASSPQNRLENEKLFF.

The gene calls are TRBV7-8 and TRBJ2-5; weak D call: TRBD1 (5 bases). CDR3 length equals 15 residues. CDR1 and CDR2 (germline): SGHVS, FQNEAQ. Trimming took off 5 bases at V and 5 bases at J, with 18 bases between the two ends. CDR3 nucleotides: TGTGCCAGCAGCCTCCACAGGATCCCCGGGGAGACCCAGTACTTC. Its protein is CASSLHRIPGETQYF.

V usage is TRBV30 and J usage is TRBJ1-5; D unresolved. V was shortened by 2 bases and J by 5 bases, with 10 bases between the two germline ends. The CDR3 extends over 13 amino acids. Germline V lookup: CDR1 GTSNPN, CDR2 SVGIG (reference sequence). This CDR3 is CAWSQRQDQPQHF. The CDR3 DNA reads as TGTGCCTGGAGTCAACGGCAAGATCAGCCCCAGCATTTT.

Only a few counts were recorded for this clone. V and J are TRBV7-2 and TRBJ1-2, with D unclear. V lost 4 bases, J lost 4 bases, and 13 bases lay in between. This CDR3 comprises 14 residues. Looked up from germline, CDR1 is SGHTA and CDR2 is FQGNSA. CDR3 coding DNA: TGTGCCAGCAGCTCCCACGATGGAGGCTATGGCTACACCTTC. This encodes CASSSHDGGYGYTF.

This clone has only a few counts. This chain links TRBV4-2 with TRBJ2-1, with no clear D. Per the germline V gene, CDR1 is LGHNA and CDR2 is YNFKEQ. V gave up 0 bases and J gave up 7 bases, with 13 bases separating them. CDR3 length: 15 amino acids. The CDR3 loop reads CASSQDWGLANEQFF. In nucleotides, the CDR3 is TGTGCCAGCAGCCAAGATTGGGGTCTCGCGAATGAGCAGTTCTTC.

V and J are TRBV9 and TRBJ2-3; D ambiguous. This CDR3 region has 14 residues. The germline V gene encodes CDR1 SGDLS and CDR2 YYNGEE. The V and J ends lost 0 bases and 4 bases respectively, with 9 bases between them. CDR3 residues: CASSVVALPDTQYF. CDR3 DNA: TGTGCCAGCAGCGTAGTGGCCTTACCAGATACGCAGTATTTT.

The chain couples TRBV2 to TRBJ1-2; the match to TRBD1 covers 8 bases. The CDR3 runs 12 residues. Germline loops: CDR1 SNHLY, CDR2 FYNNEI. The V segment lost 6 bases and the J segment 4 bases; nucleotides outside the gene matches: 1. This CDR3 is CASRGQGYGYTF. In DNA, the CDR3 is TGTGCCAGCAGAGGACAGGGCTATGGCTACACCTTC.

The rearrangement uses TRBV2 and TRBJ1-2, with a possible D match to TRBD1 (5 bases). The V and J ends lost 6 bases and 4 bases respectively, with 12 bases between them. The V gene's germline CDR1 is SNHLY and CDR2 FYNNEI. This CDR3 region has 13 residues. CDR3 bases: TGTGCCAGCAGCCGAATGGGGGGCTATGGCTACACCTTC. Its protein product is CASSRMGGYGYTF. The full variable domain, completed using reference TRBV2 and TRBJ1-2, is EPEVTQTPSHQVTQMGQEVILRCVPISNHLYFYWYRQILGQKVEFLVSFYNNEISEKSEIFDDQFSVERPDGSNFTLKIRSTKLEDSAMYFCASSRMGGYGYTFGSGTRLTVV.

The chain couples TRBV7-2 to TRBJ2-2, with unresolved D. Germline lookup yields CDR1 SGHTA and CDR2 FQGNSA. The CDR3 length is 15 residues. The germline V and J ends were trimmed by 1 base and 5 bases, with 11 bases remaining between them. DNA for the CDR3: TGTGCCAGCAGCTTAGTTTCAGGTCTGACCGGGGAGCTGTTTTTT. This sequence encodes CASSLVSGLTGELFF.

The V and J genes are TRBV28 and TRBJ2-7, with 11 bases aligning to TRBD2. CDR1 and CDR2 (germline): MDHEN, SYDVKM. This CDR3 is 16 amino acids long. J gave up 2 bases and V 5 bases, and 8 bases lay outside the gene matches. In DNA form, the CDR3 reads TGTGCCAGCAGTGCACCTTTAGCGGGGGGGACCTACGAGCAGTACTTC. The encoded protein is CASSAPLAGGTYEQYF.

V gene TRBV12-5 combines with J gene TRBJ1-4; 10 bases match TRBD1. This CDR3 is built from 18 residues. Germline CDR1 and CDR2: LGHNT and FRNRAP. The V gene end was trimmed by 6 bases and the J gene end by 2 bases; junction bases not matched to a gene: 12. Here the CDR3 reads CASGPIGTGVSTNEKLFF. Here the CDR3 DNA reads TGTGCTAGTGGCCCAATCGGGACAGGGGTTTCTACTAATGAAAAACTGTTTTTT.

The chain joins TRBV10-2 to TRBJ1-5; D perhaps matches TRBD1 (6 bases). This CDR3 contains 13 residues. Germline CDR1 is WSHSY and CDR2 is SAAADI. Trimming pared 6 bases from V and 7 bases from J, leaving 13 bases between. The CDR3 here is CASRETGKQPQHF. The DNA of the CDR3 is TGCGCCAGCAGGGAAACAGGGAAACAGCCCCAGCATTTT.

The chain recombines TRBV9 with TRBJ2-6, with D hard to call. V lost 6 bases, J lost 0 bases, and 13 bases lay in between. Germline V gene lookup returns CDR1 SGDLS and CDR2 YYNGEE. This CDR3 has 16 residues. In nucleotides, the CDR3 is TGTGCCAGCACGCCAAGACTCAGCTCTGGGGCCAACGTCCTGACTTTC. This translates into CASTPRLSSGANVLTF.

This chain uses TRBV6-5 with TRBJ2-1; a weak D match, TRBD2 (7 bases). Germline assignment: CDR1 MNHEY and CDR2 SVGAGI. The CDR3 extends over 15 amino acids. Trimming pared 4 bases from V and 15 bases from J, leaving 25 bases between. CDR3 sequence: CASSLTPGRLGGVFF. CDR3 sequence (DNA): TGTGCCAGCAGTTTAACACCGGGACGGTTAGGGGGGGTGTTCTTC.